This T cell receptor (beta chain) was observed in a study of graft-versus-host responses after intestinal transplantation. On this clone: The antigen is undetermined.

Generated by immunoSEQ multiplex PCR, the TCRdb table keeps only in-frame clones and is missing some. The sample has 85,000 to 90,000 clones, around 90% seen once. Overall study findings and caveats: Peak circulating GvH clone levels were associated with early post-transplant HvG declines.

From germline, CDR1 is SGDLS and CDR2 YYNGEE. V lost 4 bases and J lost 2; bases outside the gene matches: 4. The CDR3 has 14 residues. The source was unstimulated CD4+ T cells sorted from spleen or lymph node cells, collected before intestinal transplant. The source is a human donor who received an intestinal transplant. The chain carries TRBV9 and TRBJ2-3; the match to TRBD1 covers 7 bases. The DNA for the CDR3 is TGTGCCAGCAGCAGGGGACAGATCACAGATACGCAGTATTTT. Residues: CASSRGQITDTQYF.